This T cell receptor (beta chain) was captured by sequencing in a study of blood T cell repertoires in COVID-19. Overall study context: Sample material is recorded as cDNA or gDNA derived from T cells, B-cell-depleted T cells, or PBMCs.

Original processing notes: From reference gene primer amplification, estimates of nucleated cell counts were derived. Method: immunoSEQ multiplex PCR; TCRdb's copy keeps in-frame clones and lacks some. For V, J and clone size, that table is used; D and trimming come from the DNA. The sample carries some 320,000 clones, around 92% recorded once. This clone was seen just once. The CDR3 consists of 16 residues. Germline V lookup: CDR1 SGHTA, CDR2 FQGNSA. The ends lost 4 bases at V and 0 bases at J; junction bases unmatched: 3. The clonotype comes from a woman aged 50 to 60 who had been exposed to COVID-19. This chain uses TRBV7-2 with TRBJ2-5, with 12 bases matching TRBD2. The sample was PBMCs or T cells enriched from blood (not recorded which). CDR3 DNA: TGTGCCAGCAGCTCAACTAGCGGGGGGAACCAAGAGACCCAGTACTTC. Translating it yields CASSSTSGGNQETQYF.